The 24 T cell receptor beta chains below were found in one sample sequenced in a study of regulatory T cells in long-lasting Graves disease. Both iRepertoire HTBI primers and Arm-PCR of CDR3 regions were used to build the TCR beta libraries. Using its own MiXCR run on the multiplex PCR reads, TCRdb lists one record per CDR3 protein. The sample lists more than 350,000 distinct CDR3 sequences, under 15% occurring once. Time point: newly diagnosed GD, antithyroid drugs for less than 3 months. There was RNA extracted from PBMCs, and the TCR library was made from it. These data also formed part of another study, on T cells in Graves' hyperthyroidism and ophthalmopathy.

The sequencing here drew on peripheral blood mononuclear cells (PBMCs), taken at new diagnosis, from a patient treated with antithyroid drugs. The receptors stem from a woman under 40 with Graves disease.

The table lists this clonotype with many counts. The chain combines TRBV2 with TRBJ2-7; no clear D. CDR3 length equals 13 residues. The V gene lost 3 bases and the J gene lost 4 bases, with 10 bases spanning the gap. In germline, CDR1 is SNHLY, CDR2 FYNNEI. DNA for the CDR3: TGTGCCAGCAGTGAGGGCTACCCGTACGAGCAGTACTTC. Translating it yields CASSEGYPYEQYF.

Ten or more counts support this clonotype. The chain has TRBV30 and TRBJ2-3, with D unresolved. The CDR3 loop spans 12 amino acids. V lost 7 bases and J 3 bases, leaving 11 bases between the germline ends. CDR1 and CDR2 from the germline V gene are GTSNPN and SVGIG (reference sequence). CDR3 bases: TGTGCCTTGGACCTGTGGACAGATACGCAGTATTTT. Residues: CALDLWTDTQYF.

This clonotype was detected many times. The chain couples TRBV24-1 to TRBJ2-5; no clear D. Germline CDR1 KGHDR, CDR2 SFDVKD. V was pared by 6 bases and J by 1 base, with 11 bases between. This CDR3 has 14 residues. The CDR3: CATSSPAGQETQYF. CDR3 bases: TGTGCCACCAGTTCCCCCGCCGGCCAAGAGACCCAGTACTTC.

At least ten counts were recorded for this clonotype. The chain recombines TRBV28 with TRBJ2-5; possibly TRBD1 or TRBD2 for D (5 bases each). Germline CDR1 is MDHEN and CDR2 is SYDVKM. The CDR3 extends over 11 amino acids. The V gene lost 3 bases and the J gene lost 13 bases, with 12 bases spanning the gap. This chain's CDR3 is CASSLGDGRYF. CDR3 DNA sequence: TGTGCCAGCAGTTTGGGGGACGGCCGGTACTTC.

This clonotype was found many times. The CDR3 DNA reads TGTGCCAGCATTGGCGGGAGCTCCTACAATGAGCAGTTCTTC. Translating gives CASIGGSSYNEQFF. The V call is TRBV12-3 or TRBV12-4, the J call TRBJ2-1, with 7 bases matching TRBD2. The CDR3 runs 14 residues. V shed 7 bases and J 0 bases; nucleotides not matched to a gene: 3.

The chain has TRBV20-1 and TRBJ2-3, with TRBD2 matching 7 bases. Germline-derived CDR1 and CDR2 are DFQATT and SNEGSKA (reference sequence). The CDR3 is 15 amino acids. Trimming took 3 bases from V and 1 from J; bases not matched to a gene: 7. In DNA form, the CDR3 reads TGCAGTGCTAGCGGGAGGTCGGGGGGCACAGATACGCAGTATTTT. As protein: CSASGRSGGTDTQYF.

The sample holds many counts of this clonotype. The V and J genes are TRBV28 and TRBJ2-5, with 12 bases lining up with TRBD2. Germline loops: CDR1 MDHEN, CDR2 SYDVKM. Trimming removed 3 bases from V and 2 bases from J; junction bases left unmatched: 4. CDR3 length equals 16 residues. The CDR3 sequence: CASSFPSGRGQETQYF. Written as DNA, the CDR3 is TGTGCCAGCAGTTTTCCTAGCGGGAGGGGTCAAGAGACCCAGTACTTC.

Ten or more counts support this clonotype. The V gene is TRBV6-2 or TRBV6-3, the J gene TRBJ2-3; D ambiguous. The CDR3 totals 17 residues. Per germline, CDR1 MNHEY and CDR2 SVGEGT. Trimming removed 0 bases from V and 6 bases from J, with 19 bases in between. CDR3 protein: CASSYSMARRRADTQYF. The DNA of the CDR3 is TGTGCCAGCAGTTACTCGATGGCCCGACGGCGCGCTGATACGCAGTATTTT.

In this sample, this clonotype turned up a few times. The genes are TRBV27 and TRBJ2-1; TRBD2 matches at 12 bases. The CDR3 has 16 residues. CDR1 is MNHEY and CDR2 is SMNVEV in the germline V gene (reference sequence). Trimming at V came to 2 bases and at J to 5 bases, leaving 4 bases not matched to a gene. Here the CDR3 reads CASSLGTSGYDNEQFF. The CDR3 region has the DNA TGTGCCAGCAGTTTAGGGACTAGCGGGTATGACAATGAGCAGTTCTTC.

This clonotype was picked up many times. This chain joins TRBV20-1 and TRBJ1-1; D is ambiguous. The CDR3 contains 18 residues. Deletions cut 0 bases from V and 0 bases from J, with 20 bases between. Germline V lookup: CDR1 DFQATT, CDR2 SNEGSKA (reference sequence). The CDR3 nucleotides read TGCAGTGCTAGAGATCGGAAACGGGAACGAGGCATGAACACTGAAGCTTTCTTT. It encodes CSARDRKRERGMNTEAFF.

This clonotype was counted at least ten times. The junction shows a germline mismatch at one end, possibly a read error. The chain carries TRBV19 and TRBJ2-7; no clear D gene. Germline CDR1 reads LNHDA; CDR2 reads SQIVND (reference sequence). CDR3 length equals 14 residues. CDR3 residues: CASSTLGSLFEQYF. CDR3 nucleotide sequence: TGTGCCAGCAGTACCCTAGGGTCCCTGTTCGAGCAGTACTTC.

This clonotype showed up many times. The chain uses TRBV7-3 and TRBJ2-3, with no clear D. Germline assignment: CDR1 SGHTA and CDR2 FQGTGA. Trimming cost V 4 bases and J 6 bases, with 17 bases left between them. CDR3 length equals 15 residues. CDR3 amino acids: CASSSSGLSTDTQYF. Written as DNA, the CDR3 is TGTGCCAGCAGCTCCTCCGGGTTATCAACGGATACGCAGTATTTT.

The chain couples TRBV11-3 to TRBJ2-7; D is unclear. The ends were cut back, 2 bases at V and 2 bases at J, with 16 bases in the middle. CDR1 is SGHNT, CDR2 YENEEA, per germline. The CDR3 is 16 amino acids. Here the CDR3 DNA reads TGTGCCAGCAGCTTATTGGGTAGCACCGACCCCTACGAGCAGTACTTC. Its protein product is CASSLLGSTDPYEQYF.

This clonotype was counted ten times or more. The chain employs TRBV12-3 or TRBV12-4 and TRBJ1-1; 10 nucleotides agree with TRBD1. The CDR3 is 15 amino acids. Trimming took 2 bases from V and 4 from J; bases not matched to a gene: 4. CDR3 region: CASSLRTGGGTEAFF. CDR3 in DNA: TGTGCCAGCAGTTTACGGACAGGGGGAGGCACTGAAGCTTTCTTT.

In DNA form, the CDR3 reads TGTGCCAGCAGCTCGGGACGCGCCTTTGCTAACTATGGCTACACCTTC. As protein: CASSSGRAFANYGYTF. The V call is TRBV13, the J call TRBJ1-2; D perhaps matches TRBD1 (5 bases). Germline CDR1 PRHDT, CDR2 FYEKMQ (reference sequence). V was trimmed by 4 bases and J by 0 bases, leaving 15 bases between them. The CDR3 spans 16 residues.

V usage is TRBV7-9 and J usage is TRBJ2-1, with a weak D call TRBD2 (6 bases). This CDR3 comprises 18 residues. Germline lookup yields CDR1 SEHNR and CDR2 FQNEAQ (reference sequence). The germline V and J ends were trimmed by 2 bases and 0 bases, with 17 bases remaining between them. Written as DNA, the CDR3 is TGTGCCAGCAGCTTAACCCCGGCTGGAGGGAGCTCCTACAATGAGCAGTTCTTC. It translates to CASSLTPAGGSSYNEQFF.

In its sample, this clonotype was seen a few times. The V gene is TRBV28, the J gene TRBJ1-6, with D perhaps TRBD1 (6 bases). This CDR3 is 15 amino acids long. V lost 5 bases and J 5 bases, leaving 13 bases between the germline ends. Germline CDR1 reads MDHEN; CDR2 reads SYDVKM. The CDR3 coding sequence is TGTGCCAGCAGTCCCGGGACACCTCATAATTCACCCCTCCACTTT. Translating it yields CASSPGTPHNSPLHF.

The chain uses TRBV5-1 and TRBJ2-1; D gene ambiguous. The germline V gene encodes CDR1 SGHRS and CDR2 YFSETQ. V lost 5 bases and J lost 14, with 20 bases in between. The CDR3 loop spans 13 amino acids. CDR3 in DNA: TGCGCCAGCAGGGTGGGTCGCGCCCTTTCGGAGTTCTTC. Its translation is CASRVGRALSEFF.

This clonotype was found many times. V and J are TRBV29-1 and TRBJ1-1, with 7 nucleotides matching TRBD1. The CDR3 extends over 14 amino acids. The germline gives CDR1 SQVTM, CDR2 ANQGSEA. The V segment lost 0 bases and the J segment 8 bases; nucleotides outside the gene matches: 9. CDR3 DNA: TGCAGCGTTGAAGATCTCGCGACAGGGAGAGAAGCTTTCTTT. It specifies CSVEDLATGREAFF.

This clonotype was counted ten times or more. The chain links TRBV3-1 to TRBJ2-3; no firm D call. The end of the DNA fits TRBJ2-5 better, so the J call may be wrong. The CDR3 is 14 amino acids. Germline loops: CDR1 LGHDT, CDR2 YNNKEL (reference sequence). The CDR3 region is CASSQGGGRGTQYF. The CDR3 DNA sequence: TGTGCCAGCAGCCAAGGCGGCGGCCGCGGGACCCAGTACTTC.

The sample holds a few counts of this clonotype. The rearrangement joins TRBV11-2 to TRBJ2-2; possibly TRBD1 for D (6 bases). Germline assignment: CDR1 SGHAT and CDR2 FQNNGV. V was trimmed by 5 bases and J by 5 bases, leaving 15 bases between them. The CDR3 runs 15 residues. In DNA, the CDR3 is TGTGCCAGCAGCCCGGGCAGGGGAAAGACCGGGGAGCTGTTTTTT. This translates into CASSPGRGKTGELFF.

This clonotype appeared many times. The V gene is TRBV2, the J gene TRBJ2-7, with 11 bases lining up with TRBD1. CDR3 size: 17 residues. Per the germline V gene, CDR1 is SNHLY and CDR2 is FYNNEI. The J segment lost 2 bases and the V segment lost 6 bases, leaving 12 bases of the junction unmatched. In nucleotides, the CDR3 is TGTGCCAGCAGGTACCCCCGGGGACAGGGGGGGGCCTACGAGCAGTACTTC. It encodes CASRYPRGQGGAYEQYF.

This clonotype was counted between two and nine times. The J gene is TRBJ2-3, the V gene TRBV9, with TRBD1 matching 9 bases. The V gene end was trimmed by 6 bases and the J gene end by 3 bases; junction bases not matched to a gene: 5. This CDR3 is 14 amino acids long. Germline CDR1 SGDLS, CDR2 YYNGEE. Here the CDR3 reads CASNRQGGTDTQYF. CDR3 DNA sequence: TGTGCCAGCAACCGACAGGGGGGGACAGATACGCAGTATTTT.

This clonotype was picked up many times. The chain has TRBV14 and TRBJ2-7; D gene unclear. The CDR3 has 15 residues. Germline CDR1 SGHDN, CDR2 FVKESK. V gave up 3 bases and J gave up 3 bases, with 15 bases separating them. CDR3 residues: CASSHGLGPNYEQYF. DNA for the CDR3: TGTGCCAGCAGCCATGGATTAGGGCCCAACTACGAGCAGTACTTC.